This entry lists 25 T cell receptor beta chains sequenced from one sample in a study of tissue T cells after allogeneic stem cell transplantation. Indicated time point: mouse harvest day 14 after allogeneic transplant. The graft held 10^6 splenic CD5+ T cells and 10^7 T-cell-depleted bone marrow cells. Sequenced by immunoSEQ multiplex PCR; TCRdb stores in-frame clones only, minus some. The sample consists of more than 2,000 clones, roughly 40% of them appearing once. Sequences were obtained from lymph node tissue. The receptors were gathered from a female BALB/c mouse given C57BL/6 T cells with graft-versus-host disease after an allogeneic hematopoietic cell transplant.

This clone counts as large (0.1 to 1%). Mouse germline and gene names are used. The covered CDR3 bases are TGTGCCAGCAGCCCGGGGACTAGTGCAGAAACGCTGTAT. Translation gives CASSPGTSAETLY. The complete CDR3 reads CASSPGTSAETLYF. The chain links TRBV5 to TRBJ2-3; a weak D match, TRBD2 (6 bases). The read ends 1 residue before the CDR3 terminus; that terminus is restored from the germline J gene. This CDR3 has 14 residues. From germline, CDR1 is LGHNA and CDR2 YNLKQL (reference sequence). Trimming took 4 bases from V and 0 from J, leaving 8 bases between them.

In regard to this clone: Germline and genes: mouse. CDR3 DNA, as far as it was read: TGTGCCAGCTCTCTCCAGGGTGAGGGAAACACCTTGTAC. Its translation: CASSLQGEGNTLY. The full CDR3 reads CASSLQGEGNTLYF. The V and J genes are TRBV12-2 and TRBJ2-4; D might be TRBD1 (5 bases). The missing CDR3 end, 1 residue past where the read stops, is filled in from the germline J gene. The length of the CDR3 is 14 residues. The V gene's germline CDR1 is SGHLS and CDR2 HYDKME. Trimming pared 0 bases from V and 5 bases from J, leaving 11 bases between.

This clone was detected only a few times. Gene labels here are mouse ones. The read terminates 1 residue before the CDR3 end, so the remaining end is supplied by the germline J gene. The chain couples TRBV5 to TRBJ2-4; D is unclear. The length of the CDR3 is 15 residues. The germline CDR1 and CDR2 sequences are LGHNA and YNLKQL (reference sequence). The V end lost 4 bases, the J end lost 0 bases, and 11 bases lay between the germline ends. The CDR3 sequence is CASSPIRGSQNTLYF. The sequenced CDR3 bases are TGTGCCAGCAGCCCCATTCGGGGTAGTCAAAACACCTTGTAC.

Worth noting for this clone: The germline and genes are mouse ones. The read stops 1 residue short of the end of the CDR3; the missing end is completed from the germline J gene. The rearrangement links TRBV31 to TRBJ2-1; TRBD1 matches 9 bases. The germline gives CDR1 GKSSPN, CDR2 SITVG. The trim removed 1 base at V and 5 bases at J, leaving 6 bases unmatched. This CDR3 comprises 15 residues. CDR3 DNA, as far as it was read: TGTGCCTGGAGTCGACCGGGACAGGGTGATGCTGAGCAGTTC. Translating it yields CAWSRPGQGDAEQF. The full-length CDR3 reads as CAWSRPGQGDAEQFF.

Comment on this clone: Gene names denote mouse genes. The read ends 1 residue early relative to the CDR3; the germline J gene fills the gap. The chain joins TRBV12-1 to TRBJ2-3, with D hard to call. Trimming pared 4 bases from V and 1 base from J, leaving 14 bases between. Germline CDR1 reads SGHSN; CDR2 reads HYEKVE. This CDR3 spans 15 amino acids. The DNA read from the CDR3 is TGTGCCAGCTCCATCCGGGCCCGAGGTGCAGAAACGCTGTAT. As protein: CASSIRARGAETLY. From start to end, the CDR3 is CASSIRARGAETLYF.

About this clone: Genes and germline come from the mouse. The covered CDR3 bases are TGTGCCAGCGCCGACTGGGGGAACACCGGGCAGCTCTAC. Its translation is CASADWGNTGQLY. The CDR3 as a whole reads CASADWGNTGQLYF. This chain joins TRBV13-3 and TRBJ2-2; 9 bases align to TRBD2. The sequenced fragment ends 1 residue before the CDR3 boundary, so the rest is inferred from the germline J gene. This CDR3 has 14 amino acids. The germline gives CDR1 NNHDY, CDR2 SYVADS. V trimming: 7 bases; J trimming: 2 bases; junction bases outside the gene matches: 3.

With respect to this clone: Genes here carry mouse names. Coverage ceases 1 residue before the CDR3 finishes, and the germline J gene fills in the end. The chain employs TRBV14 and TRBJ2-7, with D unresolved. The germline CDR1 and CDR2 sequences are SGHDT and FRDEAV. This CDR3 is 11 amino acids long. Between the trimmed V and J ends, which lost 2 bases and 6 bases, there was a span of 6 bases. CDR3 region: CASSLRVEQYF. Incomplete CDR3 DNA: TGTGCCAGCAGTTTAAGGGTTGAACAGTAC. The entire variable domain, with the rest obtained from reference TRBV14 and TRBJ2-7, is as follows: EAGVTQSPRYAVLQEGQAVSFWCDPISGHDTLYWYQQPRDQGPQLLVYFRDEAVIDNSQLPSDRFSAVRPKGTNSTLKIQSAKQGDTATYLCASSLRVEQYFGPGTRLTVL.

Concerning this clone itself: Gene and germline names: mouse. The read ends 1 residue early relative to the CDR3; the germline J gene fills the gap. The rearrangement joins TRBV26 to TRBJ1-1; D ambiguous. Per germline, CDR1 KGHPV and CDR2 FQNQEV (reference sequence). The CDR3 runs to 13 residues. V lost 4 bases, J lost 0 bases, and 6 bases lay in between. CDR3: CASSRSTNTEVFF. The covered CDR3 bases are TGTGCCAGCAGTCGTTCAACAAACACAGAAGTCTTC. The entire variable domain, with the rest obtained from reference TRBV26 and TRBJ1-1, is as follows: NSKVIQTPRYLVKGQGQKAKMRCIPEKGHPVVFWYQQNKNNEFKFLINFQNQEVLQQIDMTEKRFSAECPSNSPCSLEIQSSEAGDSALYLCASSRSTNTEVFFGKGTRLTVV.

As regards this clone: Gene names denote mouse genes. The missing CDR3 end, 1 residue past where the read stops, is filled in from the germline J gene. The V call is TRBV26, the J call TRBJ1-4; TRBD1 matches at 8 bases. The J segment lost 4 bases and the V segment lost 0 bases, leaving 1 base of the junction unmatched. This CDR3 has 15 amino acids. CDR1 and CDR2 (germline): KGHPV, FQNQEV (reference sequence). CDR3 bases read: TGTGCCAGCAGTCTGTCCGGACAGGGCAACGAAAGATTATTT. Its protein product is CASSLSGQGNERLF. The entire CDR3 sequence reads CASSLSGQGNERLFF.

As for this clone: Genes here carry mouse names. Coverage ceases 1 residue before the CDR3 finishes, and the germline J gene fills in the end. V is TRBV12-2 and J is TRBJ1-3; no firm D call. V lost 3 bases, J lost 0 bases, and 5 bases lay in between. The length of the CDR3 is 13 residues. Germline V gene sequence: CDR1 SGHLS, CDR2 HYDKME. The part of the CDR3 DNA that was read is TGTGCCAGCTCTGAGGGTTCTGGAAATACGCTCTAT. Protein sequence: CASSEGSGNTLY. The full CDR3 protein is CASSEGSGNTLYF.

Concerning this clone itself: One end of the junction varies from germline; a read error may be responsible. Germline and genes here are mouse. The CDR3 is cut off 1 residue early in the read; its end comes from the germline J gene. This rearrangement joins TRBV13-3 to TRBJ2-2, with D perhaps matching TRBD1 (6 bases). CDR3 length: 14 amino acids. Germline CDR1 is NNHDY and CDR2 is SYVADS. The CDR3 region is CASRGTTNAGQLYF. CDR3 DNA, as far as it was read: TGTGCCAGCAGGGGGACAACAAACGCCGGGCAGCTCTAC.

This clone was observed a handful of times. Mouse names are used for the genes. The observed sequence ends 1 residue before the CDR3 terminus, with the missing tail filled in from the germline J gene. The V and J genes are TRBV31 and TRBJ2-2, with a weak D call TRBD1 (5 bases). The CDR3 totals 15 residues. Trimming stripped 0 bases from V and 3 bases from J, with 11 bases between. The germline gives CDR1 GKSSPN, CDR2 SITVG. The CDR3 protein is CAWSLQGEYTGQLYF. The sequenced CDR3 bases are TGTGCCTGGAGTCTCCAGGGTGAATACACCGGGCAGCTCTAC.

Comment on this clone: Mouse gene names apply. The CDR3 end is not reached by the read, which stops 1 residue before it; the germline J gene fills it in. This chain uses TRBV23 with TRBJ2-3; TRBD1, the table's D call, lacks a check against the DNA. The CDR3 consists of 14 residues. CDR1 is KGHTA, CDR2 FQNQQP, per germline. Partial CDR3 DNA: TGCTCCAGCAGTTACAGGGGAGGCGCAGAAACGCTGTAT. Its translation is CSSSYRGGAETLY. The full CDR3 protein reads CSSSYRGGAETLYF.

With regard to this clone: The gene symbols are mouse symbols. Read coverage stops 1 residue before the CDR3 terminus; the germline J gene supplies the remainder. The chain has TRBV12-1 and TRBJ1-4, with TRBD1 matching 12 bases. The germline V gene has CDR1 SGHSN and CDR2 HYEKVE. V lost 1 base, J lost 8 bases, and 1 base stayed unmatched. The CDR3 has 14 residues. The CDR3 is CASSLGQGAERLFF. The sequenced part of the CDR3 DNA is TGTGCCAGCTCTCTGGGACAGGGGGCGGAAAGATTATTT.

Details on this clone: Gene names are the mouse ones. The read stops 1 residue short of the end of the CDR3; the missing end is completed from the germline J gene. The J gene is TRBJ2-3, the V gene TRBV17, with D unresolved. The CDR3 length is 15 residues. The germline gives CDR1 MNHDT, CDR2 YYDKIL. V was trimmed by 2 bases and J by 0 bases, leaving 9 bases between them. CDR3 protein: CASSRSSYSAETLYF. The CDR3 DNA, read in part, is TGTGCTAGCAGTAGAAGCTCTTATAGTGCAGAAACGCTGTAT. The full variable domain, rest sourced from reference TRBV17 and TRBJ2-3, is DTTVKQNPRYKLARVGKPVNLICSQTMNHDTMYWYQKKPNQAPKLLLFYYDKILNREADTFEKFQSSRPNNSFCSLYIGSAGLEYSAMYLCASSRSSYSAETLYFGSGTRLTVL.

Details on this clone: Mouse names are used for the genes. The read is 1 residue too short to cover the CDR3 end, so that end is filled in from the germline J gene. The rearrangement joins TRBV26 to TRBJ2-5; unclear D gene. This CDR3 region has 14 residues. In germline, CDR1 is KGHPV, CDR2 FQNQEV (reference sequence). Trimming took 4 bases from V and 0 from J, leaving 8 bases between them. The CDR3 here is CASSPRLNQDTQYF. The part of the CDR3 DNA that was read is TGTGCCAGCAGTCCTCGACTTAACCAAGACACCCAGTAC.

Points on this clone: Germline and genes: mouse. The sequence runs out 1 residue before the end of the CDR3; the remainder is reconstructed from the germline J gene. The chain carries TRBV16 and TRBJ2-5; maybe TRBD2 (7 bases). This CDR3 has 17 amino acids. Germline values: CDR1 SGHSA, CDR2 FRNQAP. Trimming shortened V by 2 bases and J by 3 bases, and 18 bases separated the two germline ends. Incomplete CDR3 DNA: TGTGCAAGCAGCTTATTTGCCGGGGGGCGGGGGCAAGACACCCAGTAC. Translation gives CASSLFAGGRGQDTQY. The entire CDR3 is CASSLFAGGRGQDTQYF. Full variable domain (remainder filled in from reference TRBV16 and TRBJ2-5): NAGVIQTPRHKVTGKGQEATLWCEPISGHSAVFWYRQTIVQGLEFLTYFRNQAPIDDSGMPKERFSAQMPNQSHSTLKIQSTQPQDSAVYLCASSLFAGGRGQDTQYFGPGTRLLVL.

As to this clone: The gene symbols are mouse symbols. Read sequence stops 1 residue before the CDR3 end, and the germline J gene provides the missing end. V gene TRBV26 combines with J gene TRBJ2-1, with 12 nucleotides matching TRBD2. The CDR3 sequence is 15 residues long. Germline values: CDR1 KGHPV, CDR2 FQNQEV (reference sequence). J gave up 3 bases and V 6 bases, and 3 bases lay outside the gene matches. The CDR3 is CASRGTGGSYAEQFF. The part of the CDR3 DNA that was read is TGTGCCAGCAGGGGGACTGGGGGGTCCTATGCTGAGCAGTTC.

A note on this clone: Gene names refer to mouse genes. With the read ending 1 residue before the CDR3 end, the germline J gene is used to fill in that end. The V call is TRBV26, the J call TRBJ1-2; no reliable D call. V was pared by 6 bases and J by 3 bases, with 5 bases between. The CDR3 is made up of 11 amino acids. The V gene's germline CDR1 is KGHPV and CDR2 FQNQEV (reference sequence). Partial CDR3 DNA: TGTGCCAGCAGCGGGTACTCCGACTACACC. Its protein product is CASSGYSDYT. The whole CDR3 sequence reads CASSGYSDYTF.

About this clone itself: The gene names here belong to mouse. The read gets to within 1 residue of the CDR3 end, and the germline J gene fills in the rest. The chain couples TRBV12-2 to TRBJ1-2; tentative D call: TRBD1 (5 bases). The CDR3 runs 12 residues. V was clipped by 4 bases and J by 1 base, with 6 bases between them. Per germline, CDR1 SGHLS and CDR2 HYDKME. The DNA read from the CDR3 is TGTGCCAGCTCGGGGGGAAACTCCGACTACACC. Its translation: CASSGGNSDYT. The whole CDR3 is CASSGGNSDYTF.

About this clone itself: Mouse gene names and germline throughout. The read terminates 1 residue ahead of where the CDR3 ends, so the germline J gene completes it. The V call is TRBV4, the J call TRBJ2-7; D perhaps matches TRBD1 (5 bases). V lost 4 bases and J lost 1, with 8 bases in between. CDR1 is LGHDT, CDR2 YNNKQL, per germline (reference sequence). The CDR3 is made up of 13 amino acids. This CDR3 reads CASSFQGSYEQYF. CDR3 bases read: TGTGCCAGCAGCTTTCAGGGATCCTATGAACAGTAC.

Turning to this clone: Mouse gene names apply. The read stops 1 residue short of the end of the CDR3; the missing end is completed from the germline J gene. The chain uses TRBV26 and TRBJ2-4; D unresolved. Trimming stripped 7 bases from V and 0 bases from J, with 2 bases between. CDR3 length: 11 residues. CDR1 is KGHPV, CDR2 FQNQEV, per germline (reference sequence). CDR3 DNA (partial): TGTGCCAGCATAAGTCAAAACACCTTGTAC. Protein: CASISQNTLY. From start to end, the CDR3 is CASISQNTLYF.

Points on this clone: Genes and germline are mouse. The sequence runs out 1 residue before the end of the CDR3; the remainder is reconstructed from the germline J gene. The rearrangement uses TRBV19 and TRBJ2-4; no definite D call. Germline values: CDR1 FNHDT, CDR2 SITEND (reference sequence). Trimming removed 2 bases at V and 8 bases at J, with 12 bases between. The CDR3 sequence is 13 residues long. Incomplete CDR3 DNA: TGTGCCAGCAGTATCTCGGGAGGCGGCACCTTGTAC. Translated: CASSISGGGTLY. The CDR3 in its entirety is CASSISGGGTLYF.

Remarks on this clone: Mouse gene names and germline throughout. The CDR3 region is CASSLSTGVGNTLYF. Partial CDR3 DNA: TGTGCCAGCAGTCTGTCGACAGGGGTTGGAAATACGCTCTAT. The rearrangement links TRBV26 to TRBJ1-3; 8 positions match TRBD1. The read gets to within 1 residue of the CDR3 end, and the germline J gene fills in the rest. Germline values: CDR1 KGHPV, CDR2 FQNQEV (reference sequence). The CDR3 contains 15 residues. After removal of 0 bases from V and 3 bases from J, the junction contained 1 base not matched to a gene.

This clone appeared a few times. Gene names and germline match the mouse. The read falls 1 residue short of the CDR3 end, and the missing part is taken from the germline J gene. The chain has TRBV26 and TRBJ1-4; TRBD1 matches 11 bases. V lost 6 bases to trimming and J lost 3 bases; unmatched junction nucleotides: 3. The CDR3 length is 15 residues. Germline V CDR1 and CDR2: KGHPV, FQNQEV (reference sequence). CDR3 in amino acids: CASSPDRGPNERLFF. Partial CDR3 DNA: TGTGCCAGCAGCCCGGACAGGGGGCCCAACGAAAGATTATTT.